This T cell receptor (beta chain) was captured by sequencing in a study of CD8 T cells in Susac syndrome. Random hexamers were used to reverse transcribe 0.5 to 1 ug of RNA. One entry per CDR3 protein results from TCRdb running MiXCR on the immunoSEQ multiplex PCR reads. The sample holds some 300,000 distinct CDR3 sequences; roughly 85% are singletons and the top ten take 0.21%. While CD8+ and CD4+ T cells were isolated negatively, TEMRA cells were enriched by FACS. CDR3 size: 12 residues. Germline V CDR1 and CDR2: SNHLY, FYNNEI. Points on this clonotype: One end of the junction does not line up with germline, which may come from a read error.

The receptor comes from a human donor with multiple sclerosis. Sequenced sample: CD8+ T cells from PBMCs. This sequence joins TRBV2 and TRBJ2-2, with 8 bases aligning to TRBD1. The CDR3 DNA reads as TGTGCCAGCAGGACAGGGGTCGGGGAGCCGTTTTTT. This sequence encodes CASRTGVGEPFF.